Listed below are T cell receptor beta chains from one sample, sequenced in a study of Ad26.COV2.S vaccination and SARS-CoV-2 variants. Profiled with immunoSEQ multiplex PCR; TCRdb holds only in-frame clones, not every one. This table holds 300,000 to 400,000 clones, roughly 91% found once. Material: peripheral blood, obtained in a trial of Ad26.COV2.S vaccine versus placebo. Receptors originate from a person aged 18-65 years who received the Ad26.COV2.S COVID-19 vaccine or a placebo. CDR3s include the opening cysteine and the closing phenylalanine or tryptophan. A D gene is named only where the DNA matches it firmly. The size entry is marked missing in some rows and otherwise reads once, few, many or a size class.

clone size	V gene	D gene	J gene	CDR3 protein	CDR3 DNA
once	TRBV18	-	TRBJ1-4	CASSPIQGKEKLFF	TGTGCCAGCTCACCAATTCAGGGCAAGGAAAAACTGTTTTTT
-	TRBV7-9	-	TRBJ2-6	CASSLPGGRISGANVLTF	TGTGCCAGCAGCTTACCCGGGGGCCGGATTTCTGGGGCCAACGTCCTGACTTTC
-	TRBV6-5	-	TRBJ2-7	CASSYLRQDEQYF	TGTGCCAGCAGTTATCTGCGGCAGGACGAGCAGTACTTC
-	TRBV18	TRBD2	TRBJ2-7	CASSLGGMNEQYF	TGTGCCAGCTCTTTGGGAGGGATGAACGAGCAGTACTTC
-	TRBV5-1	-	TRBJ1-4	CASRELYLRANEKLFF	TGCGCCAGCAGGGAACTTTATCTCCGAGCTAATGAAAAACTGTTTTTT
-	TRBV3-1/TRBV3-2	TRBD1	TRBJ2-7	CASSQEQGAGEQYF	TGTGCCAGCAGCCAAGAACAGGGGGCGGGCGAGCAGTACTTC
once	TRBV5-1	-	TRBJ1-4	CASSLAGTSQALFF	TGCGCCAGCAGCTTGGCCGGCACCTCCCAGGCACTGTTTTTT
-	TRBV5-1	-	TRBJ2-1	CASSLVGTSYNEQFF	TGCGCCAGCAGCTTGGTGGGGACTTCTTACAATGAGCAGTTCTTC
-	TRBV21-1	-	TRBJ1-2	CASHPHRKPHYGYTF	TGTGCCAGCCACCCCCACCGCAAGCCCCACTATGGCTACACCTTC
-	TRBV24-1	TRBD2	TRBJ2-4	CATKGLAGGRLAKNIQYF	TGTGCCACCAAAGGACTAGCGGGGGGACGCCTTGCCAAAAACATTCAGTACTTC
-	TRBV6-5	-	TRBJ2-6	CASSSVDSSGANVLTF	TGTGCCAGCAGTTCCGTGGACAGCTCTGGGGCCAACGTCCTGACTTTC
once	TRBV4-1	-	TRBJ2-1	CASSQTRDSENEQFF	TGCGCCAGCAGCCAGACCCGGGACTCCGAGAATGAGCAGTTCTTC
-	TRBV21-1	-	TRBJ2-1	CASNQRESSYNEQFF	TGTGCCAGCAACCAGCGGGAGAGCTCCTACAATGAGCAGTTCTTC
-	TRBV4-2	TRBD1	TRBJ2-7	CASSQSGTGGSDEQYF	TGTGCCAGCAGCCAATCCGGGACAGGGGGATCTGACGAGCAGTACTTC
-	TRBV5-1	-	TRBJ2-7	CASSRPGSYEQYF	TGCGCCAGCAGCCGTCCCGGGTCCTACGAGCAGTACTTC
once	TRBV9	TRBD1	TRBJ2-1	CASTGGADNEQFF	TGTGCCAGCACAGGGGGCGCGGACAATGAGCAGTTCTTC
-	TRBV6-6	-	TRBJ2-1	CASTSPADPSYNEQFF	TGTGCCAGCACCTCCCCCGCGGACCCTTCCTACAATGAGCAGTTCTTC
-	TRBV7-2	-	TRBJ2-7	CASSPSYEQYF	TGTGCCAGCAGCCCGAGTTACGAGCAGTACTTC
-	TRBV9	-	TRBJ2-6	CASSVFYGANVLTF	TGTGCCAGCAGCGTTTTCTACGGGGCCAACGTCCTGACTTTC
-	TRBV19	-	TRBJ1-1	CASSIRGETNTEAFF	TGTGCCAGTAGTATAAGGGGGGAAACGAACACTGAAGCTTTCTTT
-	TRBV14	-	TRBJ2-7	CASSQNRWGSPYEQYF	TGTGCCAGCAGCCAGAATCGATGGGGCAGTCCCTACGAGCAGTACTTC
-	TRBV19	-	TRBJ2-2	CASSGGNTGELFF	TGTGCCAGTAGTGGAGGGAACACCGGGGAGCTGTTTTTT
-	TRBV7-9	-	TRBJ2-3	CASSLAEGGIGTDTQYF	TGTGCCAGCAGCTTAGCGGAAGGGGGAATTGGCACAGATACGCAGTATTTT
-	TRBV11-2	-	TRBJ2-7	CASSRTGIEEQYF	TGTGCCAGCAGCCGGACGGGGATTGAAGAGCAGTACTTC
once	TRBV5-5	TRBD1	TRBJ2-6	CASSSGTVWAGANVLTF	TGTGCCAGCAGCTCGGGGACAGTGTGGGCTGGGGCCAACGTCCTGACTTTC
-	TRBV14	TRBD1	TRBJ2-2	CASSQADRGRFGELFF	TGTGCCAGCAGCCAAGCCGACAGGGGGCGCTTCGGGGAGCTGTTTTTT
-	TRBV12-3/TRBV12-4	-	TRBJ1-2	CASSQDNYGYTF	TGTGCCAGCAGCCAGGACAACTATGGCTACACCTTC
few	TRBV4-1	-	TRBJ2-2	CASSQGPEELGTGELFF	TGCGCCAGCAGCCAAGGTCCCGAGGAGCTGGGCACCGGGGAGCTGTTTTTT
few	TRBV18	-	TRBJ1-1	CASSPRNTEAFF	TGTGCCAGCTCACCCAGGAACACTGAAGCTTTCTTT
-	TRBV2	-	TRBJ2-1	CASSRGTVNEQFF	TGTGCCAGCAGTAGGGGGACCGTAAATGAGCAGTTCTTC
few	TRBV7-9	TRBD1	TRBJ2-7	CASSWDSPYEQYF	TGTGCCAGCAGCTGGGACAGTCCCTACGAGCAGTACTTC
-	TRBV10-3	-	TRBJ2-1	CAISERDEQFF	TGTGCCATCAGTGAGAGGGATGAGCAGTTCTTC
-	TRBV4-1	TRBD2	TRBJ2-1	CASSQFSSGGDYNEQFF	TGCGCCAGCAGCCAGTTCTCTAGCGGGGGGGACTACAATGAGCAGTTCTTC
-	TRBV4-2	TRBD1	TRBJ1-6	CASSQGGGASSPLHF	TGTGCCAGCAGCCAAGGAGGGGGCGCCTCCTCACCCCTCCACTTT
-	TRBV5-1	-	TRBJ1-2	CASRGVSDNGYTF	TGCGCCAGCAGGGGCGTATCCGATAATGGCTACACCTTC
once	TRBV5-4	-	TRBJ2-7	CASSLRGGNEQYF	TGTGCCAGCAGCTTGCGAGGGGGGAACGAGCAGTACTTC
-	TRBV5-1	TRBD1	TRBJ1-4	CASSSRQGINEKLFF	TGCGCCAGCAGCTCTAGACAGGGGATTAATGAAAAACTGTTTTTT
-	TRBV18	-	TRBJ1-2	CASSQTTVLDGYTF	TGTGCCAGCTCACAAACGACAGTTTTGGATGGCTACACCTTC
-	TRBV9	-	TRBJ1-3	CASSNTGNSGNTIYF	TGTGCCAGCAGTAACACAGGGAACTCTGGAAACACCATATATTTT